The 18 T cell receptor beta chains below were found in one sample sequenced in a study of blood T cell repertoires in COVID-19. Sequencing was performed with immunoSEQ multiplex PCR; in TCRdb, only in-frame clones are kept and a portion is missing. The table lists around 78,000 clones, over 75% of them singletons, with around 10% in the top ten. The sequenced sample consisted of peripheral blood. Source of these receptors: a human donor in a cohort sampled during active COVID-19.

The chain has TRBV4-3 and TRBJ1-5; possibly TRBD1 for D (6 bases). The V end was cut by 1 base, the J end by 0 bases, with 19 bases between. The length of the CDR3 is 19 residues. The germline V gene encodes CDR1 LGHNA and CDR2 YSLEER. CDR3 DNA: TGCGCCAGCAGCCAAGTGGTTGACAGGTGGAGAGATAGCAATCAGCCCCAGCATTTT. Translating gives CASSQVVDRWRDSNQPQHF.

J is TRBJ2-3 and V is TRBV3-1 (or the pseudogene TRBV3-2); 7 bases are a match to TRBD2. Germline values: CDR1 LGHDT, CDR2 YNNKEL (reference sequence). The CDR3 contains 16 residues. With V trimmed by 1 base and J by 2 bases, 6 bases remained unmatched. The CDR3 nucleotides read TGTGCCAGCAGCCAAGCGAGCGGGGCCGTCACAGATACGCAGTATTTT. Protein product: CASSQASGAVTDTQYF.

The CDR3 region is CASSTAALGETQYF. In DNA, the CDR3 is TGTGCCAGCAGCACGGCGGCACTTGGGGAGACCCAGTACTTC. The chain has TRBV5-4 and TRBJ2-5; D is unresolved. This CDR3 contains 14 residues. V was clipped by 4 bases and J by 5 bases, with 15 bases between them. Germline assignment: CDR1 SGHNT and CDR2 YYREEE (reference sequence).

The chain is built from TRBV2 and TRBJ2-7, with 8 bases identical to TRBD1. V lost 9 bases to trimming and J lost 7 bases; unmatched junction nucleotides: 20. CDR1 and CDR2 from the germline V gene are SNHLY and FYNNEI. The CDR3 covers 16 residues. CDR3 bases: TGTGCCAGAGGCGGGCCCCTGGCAGGGGGCCTCGCGGAGCAGTACTTC. It codes for CARGGPLAGGLAEQYF.

V is TRBV19 and J is TRBJ2-3; D might be TRBD1 (6 bases). Trimming removed 5 bases from V and 4 bases from J, with 10 bases in between. The CDR3 has 13 residues. Germline values: CDR1 LNHDA, CDR2 SQIVND (reference sequence). The CDR3 spells CASSLQGPDTQYF. The CDR3 coding sequence is TGTGCCAGTAGTCTACAGGGCCCAGATACGCAGTATTTT.

This clone has more than one count but fewer than ten. This chain connects TRBV7-9 to TRBJ1-1; D is uncertain. This CDR3 has 15 residues. V lost 4 bases to trimming and J lost 1 base, with 13 bases between them. The germline V gene encodes CDR1 SEHNR and CDR2 FQNEAQ (reference sequence). In DNA form, the CDR3 reads TGTGCCAGCAGCTCCGGTAAGTCGGGGAACACTGAAGCTTTCTTT. As protein: CASSSGKSGNTEAFF.

The chain is built from TRBV15 and TRBJ1-2; 7 bases align to TRBD1. The germline gives CDR1 LNHNV, CDR2 YYDKDF (reference sequence). The CDR3 is made up of 14 amino acids. V lost 8 bases to trimming and J lost 4 bases; unmatched junction nucleotides: 10. CDR3 nucleotide sequence: TGTGCCACCCCGTCGAAAGGGGGCCCCTATGGCTACACCTTC. This translates into CATPSKGGPYGYTF.

The chain links TRBV5-6 to TRBJ1-5; possibly TRBD1 for D (6 bases). Germline V gene data show CDR1 as SGHDT and CDR2 as YYEEEE. V shed 4 bases and J shed 4 bases, with 12 bases lying between them. The CDR3 runs 14 residues. In DNA form, the CDR3 reads TGTGCCAGCAGCGCAGGGGTAGGTAATCAGCCCCAGCATTTT. Translated: CASSAGVGNQPQHF.

V gene TRBV4-2 combines with J gene TRBJ2-3; 9 bases agree with TRBD2. The V segment lost 0 bases and the J segment 4 bases; nucleotides outside the gene matches: 11. Germline CDR1 is LGHNA and CDR2 is YNFKEQ. The CDR3 totals 18 residues. The CDR3 loop is CASSQDPGGGAGADTQYF. Here the CDR3 DNA reads TGTGCCAGCAGCCAAGATCCTGGCGGGGGGGCAGGAGCAGATACGCAGTATTTT.

J is TRBJ2-5 and V is TRBV6-5, with 7 bases matching TRBD1. The CDR3 has 13 residues. CDR1 and CDR2 (germline): MNHEY, SVGAGI. The J segment lost 4 bases and the V segment lost 6 bases, leaving 5 bases of the junction unmatched. DNA for the CDR3: TGTGCCAGCAGAGCACCAGGGGGAGAGACCCAGTACTTC. Encoded protein: CASRAPGGETQYF.

The chain uses TRBV5-6 and TRBJ2-4; weak D call: TRBD1 (6 bases). V was trimmed by 4 bases and J by 6 bases, leaving 20 bases between them. Germline loops: CDR1 SGHDT, CDR2 YYEEEE. The CDR3 loop spans 16 amino acids. Here the CDR3 reads CASSLPQGNGGNIQYF. As DNA, the CDR3 is TGTGCCAGCAGCCTCCCTCAGGGGAATGGCGGAAACATTCAGTACTTC.

CDR3 residues: CASSQLSGGRTDTQYF. The CDR3 nucleotides are TGTGCCAGCAGCCAACTTAGCGGGGGCCGCACAGATACGCAGTATTTT. This chain uses TRBV3-1 (or the pseudogene TRBV3-2) with TRBJ2-3, with TRBD2 matching over 9 bases. The CDR3 spans 16 residues. Germline loops: CDR1 LGHDT, CDR2 YNNKEL (reference sequence). The junction had 4 bases not matched to a gene; V was cut back by 2 bases and J by 1 base.

The chain couples TRBV2 to TRBJ2-5; 10 bases match TRBD2. From germline, CDR1 is SNHLY and CDR2 FYNNEI. V lost 2 bases and J lost 1; bases outside the gene matches: 7. This CDR3 is 17 amino acids long. CDR3 in DNA: TGTGCCAGCAGTGAAACGATAGTAGCGGGGGGCCAAGAGACCCAGTACTTC. Amino acid sequence: CASSETIVAGGQETQYF.

This sequence joins TRBV3-1 (or the pseudogene TRBV3-2) and TRBJ2-7; TRBD2 matches at 11 bases. The germline V gene has CDR1 LGHDT and CDR2 YNNKEL (reference sequence). The CDR3 runs 15 residues. The junction had 3 bases not matched to a gene; V was cut back by 4 bases and J by 1 base. CDR3: CASSRGLADSYEQYF. The CDR3 region has the DNA TGTGCCAGCAGCCGGGGACTAGCGGATTCCTACGAGCAGTACTTC.

The chain combines TRBV30 with TRBJ1-2; 7 positions match TRBD1. Unmatched junction bases numbered 10, after V lost 4 bases and J lost 5 bases. The CDR3 runs 14 residues. Germline assignment: CDR1 GTSNPN and CDR2 SVGIG (reference sequence). The CDR3 sequence: CAWTQGQRAYGYTF. The CDR3 coding sequence is TGTGCCTGGACCCAGGGACAGCGAGCATATGGCTACACCTTC.

In its sample, this clone was seen once. Other nucleotide sequences from this sample produce the same CDR3. This chain connects TRBV5-4 to TRBJ2-7; D call uncertain. Germline CDR1 SGHNT, CDR2 YYREEE (reference sequence). V was trimmed by 0 bases and J by 1 base, leaving 5 bases between them. The CDR3 has 13 amino acids. CDR3: CASSLGQSYEQYF. The CDR3 coding sequence is TGTGCCAGCAGCTTGGGTCAGTCCTACGAGCAGTACTTC.

With respect to this clone: Distinct nucleotide sequences in the sample also encode this CDR3. This chain links TRBV7-2 with TRBJ2-7; weak D call: TRBD2 (5 bases). Looked up from germline, CDR1 is SGHTA and CDR2 is FQGNSA. Trimming cost V 3 bases and J 0 bases, with 6 bases left between them. This CDR3 has 13 amino acids. CDR3 nucleotide sequence: TGTGCCAGCAGCTTCGGAGGCTCCTACGAGCAGTACTTC. Translating it yields CASSFGGSYEQYF.

The gene calls are TRBV6-6 and TRBJ2-6; TRBD2 matches 7 bases. This CDR3 comprises 20 residues. Germline CDR1 MNHNY, CDR2 SVGAGI (reference sequence). Unmatched junction bases numbered 17, after V lost 6 bases and J lost 0 bases. CDR3 DNA: TGTGCCAGCAGCTACACCCCCATCACGGGGGGTTACTCTGGGGCCAACGTCCTGACTTTC. It translates to CASSYTPITGGYSGANVLTF.